The 15 T cell receptor beta chains listed next were all sequenced from one sample in a study of tumor-infiltrating lymphocytes in primary liver carcinoma. TCR beta cDNA came from 400 to 500 ng total RNA, primed with a constant-region primer. Three nested multiplex PCR rounds, a slightly modified ARM-PCR, produced the libraries for TCR beta. The study ran its first two PCR rounds for roughly 11 cycles each, using TRBV1-TRBV30 forward primers and a C-beta reverse primer. TCRdb called the multiplex PCR reads again in MiXCR, with one record for every CDR3 protein. The sample has 310,000 or so distinct CDR3 sequences; less than 65% are singletons. The blood RNA (from unsorted whole blood) was obtained, and germline DNA was also extracted. Sequencing was carried out using peripheral blood. The receptor set was obtained from a man aged 35-49 years with primary liver carcinoma and hepatitis B virus infection.

With regard to this clonotype: The CDR3 carries no conserved terminal phenylalanine or tryptophan, so it likely arises from a read error. The chain recombines TRBV5-1 with TRBJ2-1, with D possibly TRBD2 on 5 matching bases. The CDR3 runs 15 residues. Germline V gene lookup returns CDR1 SGHRS and CDR2 YFSETQ. Here the CDR3 DNA reads TGCGTCAGCAGCTTGGACTCCCGGTCTTACAATGAGCAGTTCCTC. Translating it yields CVSSLDSRSYNEQFL.

Concerning this clonotype itself: A junction end diverges from the germline sequence, so it may reflect a read error. The chain employs TRBV11-2 and TRBJ2-1, with 7 bases fitting TRBD2. CDR1 is SGHAT and CDR2 is FQNNGV in the germline V gene. The CDR3 loop spans 15 amino acids. DNA of the CDR3: TGTGCCAGCAGCAAAGGACTAGTGGCCTACAGTGAGCAGTTCTTC. Translation: CASSKGLVAYSEQFF.

Remarks on this clonotype: The junction and the germline gene differ at one end; a read error may be behind it. The chain is built from TRBV4-1 and TRBJ2-1; D ambiguous. Germline CDR1 MGHRA, CDR2 YSYEKL. This CDR3 has 15 amino acids. The CDR3 here is CTSNQVARVKNEQFF. CDR3 nucleotide sequence: TGCACCAGCAACCAAGTCGCGAGAGTTAAGAATGAGCAGTTCTTC.

The chain carries TRBV30 and TRBJ2-1; 10 nucleotides match TRBD2. Unmatched junction bases numbered 10, after V lost 4 bases and J lost 1 base. CDR3 size: 17 residues. Looked up from germline, CDR1 is GTSNPN and CDR2 is SVGIG (reference sequence). The CDR3 is CAWIDPGLAESYNEQFF. The DNA for the CDR3 is TGTGCCTGGATAGATCCTGGACTAGCGGAATCCTACAATGAGCAGTTCTTC. The whole variable domain, filled in from reference TRBV30 and TRBJ2-1, reads SQTIHQWPATLVQPVGSPLSLECTVEGTSNPNLYWYRQAAGRGLQLLFYSVGIGQISSEVPQNLSASRPQDRQFILSSKKLLLSDSGFYLCAWIDPGLAESYNEQFFGPGTRLTVL.

This clonotype was detected ten times or more. The chain couples TRBV5-5 to TRBJ2-2; maybe TRBD2 (5 bases). Germline CDR1 and CDR2: SGHKS and YYEKEE (reference sequence). V was shortened by 2 bases and J by 9 bases, with 20 bases between the two germline ends. The CDR3 totals 16 residues. CDR3 in amino acids: CASSFVPGPGERELFF. As DNA, the CDR3 is TGTGCCAGCAGCTTCGTCCCCGGGCCCGGGGAACGGGAGCTGTTTTTT.

The chain couples TRBV5-4 to TRBJ2-3, with 7 positions matching TRBD1. Germline trimming cut 4 bases from V and 6 bases from J; bases unmatched to any gene: 14. Germline CDR1 and CDR2: SGHNT and YYREEE (reference sequence). CDR3 length equals 16 residues. The CDR3 loop reads CASSRWGTVATDTQYF. In nucleotides, the CDR3 is TGTGCCAGCAGCCGCTGGGGGACAGTTGCCACTGATACGCAGTATTTT.

This clonotype showed up many times. This chain links TRBV29-1 with TRBJ2-3, with 10 bases fitting TRBD2. CDR1 SQVTM and CDR2 ANQGSEA come from the germline V gene. This CDR3 has 13 residues. V shed 4 bases and J 5 bases; nucleotides not matched to a gene: 3. CDR3 amino acids: CSVASGSGDTQYF. The CDR3 bases are TGCAGCGTTGCTAGCGGGAGTGGAGATACGCAGTATTTT.

This clonotype was seen at least ten times. CDR3 coding DNA: TGCAGCGTTGAACCGCCAGGACCGCAAGAGACCCAGTACTTC. The encoded protein is CSVEPPGPQETQYF. The rearrangement uses TRBV29-1 and TRBJ2-5; D is ambiguous. V shed 2 bases and J shed 2 bases, with 12 bases lying between them. Germline loops: CDR1 SQVTM, CDR2 ANQGSEA. This CDR3 has 14 residues.

About this clonotype: Lacking the conserved final phenylalanine or tryptophan, this CDR3 likely reflects a read error. The CDR3 DNA is TGTGCCAGCAGTTTAGACAGGGGGAGTCGCTACACCATC. Protein sequence: CASSLDRGSRYTI. V gene TRBV12-3 or TRBV12-4 combines with J gene TRBJ1-2, with TRBD1 matching over 8 bases. The J segment lost 9 bases and the V segment lost 1 base, leaving 4 bases of the junction unmatched. The CDR3 covers 13 residues.

The CDR3 sequence: CASSFFLFRTRGYNEQFF. The CDR3 DNA sequence: TGTGCCAGCAGTTTTTTCTTGTTTCGGACTAGGGGATACAATGAGCAGTTCTTC. The chain joins TRBV28 to TRBJ2-1; 7 bases align to TRBD2. V lost 3 bases and J lost 4; bases outside the gene matches: 15. The CDR3 consists of 18 residues. Per the germline V gene, CDR1 is MDHEN and CDR2 is SYDVKM.

In regard to this clonotype: At one end the junction does not follow the germline gene, possibly because of a read error. The DNA of the CDR3 is TGTGCCACCAGCTTAGTGGGAGGACCCCTCTCCTGCGAGCAGTACTTC. This translates into CATSLVGGPLSCEQYF. The chain uses TRBV11-2 and TRBJ2-7, with D possibly TRBD2 on 6 matching bases. Germline V gene data show CDR1 as SGHAT and CDR2 as FQNNGV. The CDR3 totals 16 residues.

Concerning this clonotype: The junction differs from germline at one of its ends, possibly a read error. This chain joins TRBV5-1 and TRBJ2-3; TRBD1 is a possible D gene (6 bases). The V gene's germline CDR1 is SGHRS and CDR2 YFSETQ. This CDR3 is 16 amino acids long. CDR3 nucleotide sequence: TGCGTCAGCAGCTTGGCCGGGACAACTATCACAGGTACGCAGTATTTT. As protein: CVSSLAGTTITGTQYF.

V and J are TRBV5-5 and TRBJ1-2; 11 bases agree with TRBD1. Germline CDR1 reads SGHKS; CDR2 reads YYEKEE (reference sequence). This CDR3 comprises 16 residues. With V trimmed by 2 bases and J by 3 bases, 6 bases remained unmatched. The CDR3 reads CASSFDGQGAYYGYTF. CDR3 sequence (DNA): TGTGCCAGCAGCTTCGACGGACAGGGGGCATACTATGGCTACACCTTC.

About this clonotype itself: Compared with germline, one end of the junction differs, possibly owing to a read error. The chain couples TRBV6-2 or TRBV6-3 to TRBJ1-6; D gene ambiguous. The CDR3 consists of 19 residues. Germline CDR1 and CDR2: MNHEY and SVGEGT. Written as DNA, the CDR3 is TGTGCCACCTATTCTGGGATTGATGCCGTTGCCAACTTTAATTCACCCCCCCACTTT. It encodes CATYSGIDAVANFNSPPHF.

The V and J genes are TRBV12-3 or TRBV12-4 and TRBJ1-1, with TRBD1 as a possible D gene (5 bases). V lost 6 bases to trimming and J lost 3 bases, with 14 bases between them. The CDR3 runs to 14 residues. The CDR3 here is CASSNRDQDTEAFF. CDR3 in DNA: TGTGCCAGCAGCAACCGGGACCAGGACACTGAAGCTTTCTTT.